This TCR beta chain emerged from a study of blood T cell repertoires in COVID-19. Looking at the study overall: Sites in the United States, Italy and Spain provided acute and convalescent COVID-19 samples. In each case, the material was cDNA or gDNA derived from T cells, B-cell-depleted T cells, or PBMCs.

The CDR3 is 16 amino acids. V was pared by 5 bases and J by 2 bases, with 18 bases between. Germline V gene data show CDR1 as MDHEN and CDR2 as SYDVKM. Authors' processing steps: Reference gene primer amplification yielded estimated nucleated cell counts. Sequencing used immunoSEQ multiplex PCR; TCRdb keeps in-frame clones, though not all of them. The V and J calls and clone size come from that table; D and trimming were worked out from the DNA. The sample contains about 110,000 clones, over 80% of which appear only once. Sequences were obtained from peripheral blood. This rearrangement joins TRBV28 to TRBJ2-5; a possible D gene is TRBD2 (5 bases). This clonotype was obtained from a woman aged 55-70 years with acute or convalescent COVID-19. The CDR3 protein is CASSPRQGSGQETQYF. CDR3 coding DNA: TGTGCCAGCAGTCCCCGTCAAGGGAGTGGACAAGAGACCCAGTACTTC.